This T cell receptor (beta chain) came from a study of T cells in women clearing cervical HPV infection. About the study: Cases: HPV16-related CIN3 or worse on histology, a couple of invasive cancers. Case blood was drawn a median around 150 days after lesion detection. Study conclusions and caveats: CIN3+ cases had significantly higher TCR richness than controls; evenness did not differ. Timing of associations relative to infection is unclear; T-cell subsets were not isolated.

The CDR3 is 11 residues long. The V gene lost 6 bases and the J gene lost 5 bases, with 7 bases spanning the gap. Germline CDR1 SNHLY, CDR2 FYNNEI. As to this clone: Its matching antigen is unknown. The read ends 3 residues shy of where the CDR3 ends; the end is completed using the germline J gene.

This table comes from immunoSEQ multiplex PCR, and its TCRdb copy is limited to in-frame clones, with some not included. Its listing shows some 43,000 clones. The V gene is TRBV2, the J gene TRBJ1-2; D is uncertain. The source of this sequence is a woman between 18 and 75 years old with a cervical HPV16 infection that either progressed to CIN3+ or cleared (not recorded which). Specimen: blood buffy coat. CDR3: CASRGSYGYTF. The sequenced part of the CDR3 DNA is TGTGCCAGCAGAGGGTCTTATGGC.